Listed below are T cell receptor beta chains from one sample, sequenced in a study of blood T cell repertoires in COVID-19. Profiling relied on immunoSEQ multiplex PCR, and the TCRdb table lists in-frame clones only, not all of them. The sample consists of 100,000 to 150,000 clones, roughly three quarters of them appearing once. Sequencing input: peripheral blood. These receptors were obtained from a human donor in a cohort sampled during active COVID-19. Both conserved end residues are trimmed from each CDR3. Each record gives: J gene, V gene, clone size, CDR3 protein. Where a row states a size, it is once, few, many or the class of an expanded clone; other rows omit it.

>TRBJ1-6|TRBV5-1|once
ASSGKLDSPLH
>TRBJ1-3|TRBV5-1|-
ASSPDRFPIY
>TRBJ1-6|TRBV11-2|few
ASSLVRQGSGSPLH
>TRBJ2-1|TRBV7-2|-
ASNLLAGGPNEQF
>TRBJ2-7|TRBV15|-
ATSRRSGQLSEQY
>TRBJ1-3|TRBV28|-
ASSRDRVGLEGNTIY
>TRBJ1-1|TRBV23-1|-
ASSQSWEAVTEAF
>TRBJ2-7|TRBV4-1|-
ASSQDGGVGYEQY
>TRBJ2-3|TRBV7-8|-
ASSPWGTSGSRRGNTQY
>TRBJ2-7|TRBV7-9|-
ASSLGSSGSKSHYEQY
>TRBJ1-2|TRBV6-5|once
ASTRQGNYGYT
>TRBJ2-7|TRBV29-1|-
SVRQGFHEQY
>TRBJ1-3|TRBV11-3|few
ASSLTQGAAGNTIY
>TRBJ2-3|TRBV7-6|once
ASSHTPGRDTQY
>TRBJ1-2|TRBV30|-
AWSVGSGHYGYT
>TRBJ1-5|TRBV10-1|-
ASSESPGDQPQH
>TRBJ2-2|TRBV21-1|-
ASSSYRSNTGELF
>TRBJ2-2|TRBV3-1/TRBV3-2|-
ASSQRDLTGELF